The sequence of this TCR beta chain was determined in a study of a mutant IDH1 vaccine in newly diagnosed glioma. Turning to the study itself: Pretreatment consisted of radiotherapy, temozolomide, or both, with most receiving both.

Concerning this clone: Its target is not known.

Germline lookup yields CDR1 SGHDT and CDR2 YYEEEE. Trimming shortened V by 2 bases and J by 10 bases, and 19 bases separated the two germline ends. The CDR3 totals 15 residues. Indicated time point: week 47, end of study. Each dose delivered 300 ug of mutant IDH1 20-mer peptide subcutaneously with imiquimod. Profiled with immunoSEQ multiplex PCR; TCRdb holds only in-frame clones, not every one. Seen here are approximately 50,000 clones, approximately 76% observed once, and the top ten hold 4% to 5.5%. The chain joins TRBV5-6 to TRBJ2-1; a possible D gene is TRBD1 (6 bases). This TCR was recovered from a woman in her forties with glioma. Some clones in this sample may be carry-over from other donors' samples. This specimen was PBMCs, taken from a glioma patient whose treatment included an IDH1 peptide vaccine. CDR3 nucleotide sequence: TGTGCCAGCAGCTTCGAAGGCAGGGGCCTTAAGGAGCAGTTCTTC. Translation: CASSFEGRGLKEQFF.